The subject of this entry is one T cell receptor (beta chain). Antigen specificity is unknown. With 6 bases removed from V and 3 bases from J, the gap between germline ends came to 9 bases. The CDR3 is made up of 12 amino acids. TCRdb ran MiXCR on the 5' RACE reads and lists one entry per CDR3 protein. The table includes roughly 600,000 distinct CDR3 sequences, more than 15% detected once. This specimen belongs to a study of T-cell memory formation after mild COVID-19. On the study more broadly: For the most part, TCR clusters were specific to one donor. Study findings and constraints: For contracting clones, CD4+ ones sat mainly in CM and EM, CD8+ in EMRA. While clones contracting from day 15 to 85 were balanced between CD4 and CD8, later expanders leaned CD4+. Researchers could not confirm that second-wave clones peaking on day 37 targeted SARS-CoV-2.

This receptor was taken from an adult woman who had mild COVID-19 (a few samples of this study predate the infection). Cell type and time point are not known. This chain connects TRBV12-3 or TRBV12-4 to TRBJ2-7; the D gene is possibly TRBD1 (6 bases). Sequencing was performed on PBMCs or a T cell subset sorted from them (not recorded which). In DNA form, the CDR3 reads TGTGCCAGCAGGGACAGAAGCTACGAGCAGTACTTC. As protein: CASRDRSYEQYF.